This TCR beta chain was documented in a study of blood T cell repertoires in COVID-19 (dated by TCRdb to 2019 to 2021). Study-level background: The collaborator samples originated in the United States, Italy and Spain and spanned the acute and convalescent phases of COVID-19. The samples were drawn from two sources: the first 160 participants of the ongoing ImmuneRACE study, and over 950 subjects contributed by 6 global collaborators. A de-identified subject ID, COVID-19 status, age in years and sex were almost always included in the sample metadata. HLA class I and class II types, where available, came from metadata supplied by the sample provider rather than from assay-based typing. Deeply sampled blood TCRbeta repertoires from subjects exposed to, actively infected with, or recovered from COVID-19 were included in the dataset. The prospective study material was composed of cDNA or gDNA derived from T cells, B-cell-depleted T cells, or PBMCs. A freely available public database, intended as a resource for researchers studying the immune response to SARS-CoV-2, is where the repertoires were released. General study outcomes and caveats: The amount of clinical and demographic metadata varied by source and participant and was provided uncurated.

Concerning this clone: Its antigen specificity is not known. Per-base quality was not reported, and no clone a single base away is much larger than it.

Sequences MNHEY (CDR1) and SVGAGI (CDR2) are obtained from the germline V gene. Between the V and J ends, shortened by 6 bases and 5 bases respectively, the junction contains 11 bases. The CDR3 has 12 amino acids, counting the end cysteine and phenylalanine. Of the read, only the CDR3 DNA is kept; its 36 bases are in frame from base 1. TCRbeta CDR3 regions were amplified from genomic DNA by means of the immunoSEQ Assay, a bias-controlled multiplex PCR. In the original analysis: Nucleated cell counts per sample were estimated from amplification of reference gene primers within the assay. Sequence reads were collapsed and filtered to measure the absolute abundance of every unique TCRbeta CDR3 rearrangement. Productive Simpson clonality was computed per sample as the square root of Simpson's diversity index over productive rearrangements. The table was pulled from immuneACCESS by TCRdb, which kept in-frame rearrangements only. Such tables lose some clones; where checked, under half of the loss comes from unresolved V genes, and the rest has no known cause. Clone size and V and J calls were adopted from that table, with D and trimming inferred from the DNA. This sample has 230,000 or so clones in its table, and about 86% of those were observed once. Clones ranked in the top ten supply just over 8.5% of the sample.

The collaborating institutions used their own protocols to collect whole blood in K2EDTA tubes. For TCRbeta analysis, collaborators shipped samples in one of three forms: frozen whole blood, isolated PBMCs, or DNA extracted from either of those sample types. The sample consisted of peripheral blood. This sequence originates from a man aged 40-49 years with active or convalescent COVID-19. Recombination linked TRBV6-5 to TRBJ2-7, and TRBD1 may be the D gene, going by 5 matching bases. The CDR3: CASRRTRDEQYF. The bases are TGTGCCAGCAGACGGACCAGGGACGAGCAGTACTTC.